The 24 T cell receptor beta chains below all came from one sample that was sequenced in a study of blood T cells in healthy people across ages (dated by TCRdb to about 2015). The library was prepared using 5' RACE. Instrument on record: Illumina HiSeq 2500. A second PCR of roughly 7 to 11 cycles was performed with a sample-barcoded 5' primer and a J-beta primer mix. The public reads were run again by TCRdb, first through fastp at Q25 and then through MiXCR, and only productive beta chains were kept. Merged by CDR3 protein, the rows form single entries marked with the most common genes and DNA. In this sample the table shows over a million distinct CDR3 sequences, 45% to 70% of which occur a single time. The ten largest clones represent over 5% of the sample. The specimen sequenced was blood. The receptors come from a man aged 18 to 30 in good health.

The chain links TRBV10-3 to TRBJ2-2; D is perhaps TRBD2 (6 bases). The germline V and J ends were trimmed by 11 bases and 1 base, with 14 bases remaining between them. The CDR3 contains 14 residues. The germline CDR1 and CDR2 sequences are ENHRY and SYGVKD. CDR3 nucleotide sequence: TGTGCCTCAAGGGGTAGCGGGAACACCGGGGAGCTGTTTTTT. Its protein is CASRGSGNTGELFF.

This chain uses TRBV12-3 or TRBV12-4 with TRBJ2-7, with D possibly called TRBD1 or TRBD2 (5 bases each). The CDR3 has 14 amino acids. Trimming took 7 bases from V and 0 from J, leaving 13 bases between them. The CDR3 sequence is CASTTSGSSYEQYF. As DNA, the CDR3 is TGTGCCAGCACAACCTCAGGGAGCTCCTACGAGCAGTACTTC.

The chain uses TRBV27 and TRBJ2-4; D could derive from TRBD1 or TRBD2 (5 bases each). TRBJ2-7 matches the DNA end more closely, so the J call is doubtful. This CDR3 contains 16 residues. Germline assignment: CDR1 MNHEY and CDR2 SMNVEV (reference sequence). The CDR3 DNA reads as TGTGCCAGCAGTTTTCGGGGCAGGGAAGGAGGTTACGAGCAGTACTTC. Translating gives CASSFRGREGGYEQYF.

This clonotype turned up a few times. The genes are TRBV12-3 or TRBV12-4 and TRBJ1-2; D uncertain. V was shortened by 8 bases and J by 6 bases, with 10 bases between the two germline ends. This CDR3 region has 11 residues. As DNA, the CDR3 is TGTGCCAGCGGTTCTCCTAATGGCTACACCTTC. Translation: CASGSPNGYTF.

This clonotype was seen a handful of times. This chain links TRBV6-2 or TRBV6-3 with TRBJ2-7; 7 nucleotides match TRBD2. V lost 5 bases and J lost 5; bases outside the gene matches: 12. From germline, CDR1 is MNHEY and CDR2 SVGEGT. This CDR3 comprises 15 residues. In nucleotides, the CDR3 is TGTGCCAGCAGTACCGGGACTACCATTGGGGACGAGCAGTACTTC. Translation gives CASSTGTTIGDEQYF.

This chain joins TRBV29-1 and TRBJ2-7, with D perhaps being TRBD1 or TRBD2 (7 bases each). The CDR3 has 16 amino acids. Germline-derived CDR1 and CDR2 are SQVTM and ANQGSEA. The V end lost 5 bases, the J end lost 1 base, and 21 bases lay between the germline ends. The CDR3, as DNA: TGCAGCGTTAGTGGGAGCGGGGACAGCCGATCCTACGAGCAGTACTTC. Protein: CSVSGSGDSRSYEQYF.

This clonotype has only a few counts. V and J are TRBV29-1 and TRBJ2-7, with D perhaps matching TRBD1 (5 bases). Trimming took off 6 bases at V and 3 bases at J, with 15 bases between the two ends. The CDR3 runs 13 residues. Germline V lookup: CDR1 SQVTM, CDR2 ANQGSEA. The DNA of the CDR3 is TGCAGCGTGGACAAGCCTGACAGCTACGAGCAGTACTTC. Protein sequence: CSVDKPDSYEQYF.

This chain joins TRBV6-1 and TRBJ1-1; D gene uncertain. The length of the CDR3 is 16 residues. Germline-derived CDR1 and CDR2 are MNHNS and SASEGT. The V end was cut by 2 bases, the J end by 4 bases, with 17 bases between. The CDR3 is CASSEFFVGAGTEAFF. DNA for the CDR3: TGTGCCAGCAGTGAATTTTTTGTGGGCGCGGGCACTGAAGCTTTCTTT.

In DNA form, the CDR3 reads TGTGCCAGCAGCTTCGGTGAGGGCACCTACGAGCAGTACTTC. As protein: CASSFGEGTYEQYF. The rearrangement joins TRBV5-5 to TRBJ2-7; the D gene is possibly TRBD2 (5 bases). V was shortened by 2 bases and J by 2 bases, with 11 bases between the two germline ends. The germline CDR1 and CDR2 sequences are SGHKS and YYEKEE (reference sequence). This CDR3 has 14 residues.

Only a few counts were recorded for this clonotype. CDR3 in amino acids: CASSLEPEQFF. The CDR3 DNA follows: TGTGCCAGCAGCTTAGAACCTGAGCAGTTCTTC. The chain joins TRBV7-9 to TRBJ2-1; D unclear. This CDR3 is built from 11 residues. CDR1 and CDR2 from the germline V gene are SEHNR and FQNEAQ (reference sequence). Trimming shortened V by 1 base and J by 9 bases, and 4 bases separated the two germline ends.

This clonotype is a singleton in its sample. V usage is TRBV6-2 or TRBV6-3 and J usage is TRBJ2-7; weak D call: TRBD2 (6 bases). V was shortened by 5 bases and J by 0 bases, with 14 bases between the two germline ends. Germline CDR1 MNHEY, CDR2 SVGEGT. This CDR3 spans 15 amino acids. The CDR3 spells CASSTRDSRSYEQYF. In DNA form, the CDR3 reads TGTGCCAGCAGTACGAGGGACTCCCGCTCCTACGAGCAGTACTTC.

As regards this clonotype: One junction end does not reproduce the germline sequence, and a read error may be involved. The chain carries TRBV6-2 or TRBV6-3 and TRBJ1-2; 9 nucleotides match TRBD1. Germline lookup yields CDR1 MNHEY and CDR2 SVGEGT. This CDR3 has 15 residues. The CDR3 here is CASSRDRDTSYGYTF. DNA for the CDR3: TGTGCAAGCAGCCGGGACAGGGACACCAGCTATGGCTACACCTTC.

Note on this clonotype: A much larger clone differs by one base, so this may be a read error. The CDR3: CASTLIATNEKLFF. DNA for the CDR3: TGTGCCAGCACCCTGATTGCAACTAATGAAAAACTGTTTTTT. V is TRBV12-3 or TRBV12-4 and J is TRBJ1-4; no clear D gene. The CDR3 has 14 amino acids. V was shortened by 7 bases and J by 0 bases, with 9 bases between the two germline ends.

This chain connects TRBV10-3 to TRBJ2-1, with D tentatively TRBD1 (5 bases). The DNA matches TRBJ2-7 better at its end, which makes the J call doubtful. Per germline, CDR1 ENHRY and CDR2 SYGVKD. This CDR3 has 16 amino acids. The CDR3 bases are TGTGCCATCAGTGAGCTGGTGGGGCCAAGCTCCTACGAGCAGTACTTC. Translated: CAISELVGPSSYEQYF.

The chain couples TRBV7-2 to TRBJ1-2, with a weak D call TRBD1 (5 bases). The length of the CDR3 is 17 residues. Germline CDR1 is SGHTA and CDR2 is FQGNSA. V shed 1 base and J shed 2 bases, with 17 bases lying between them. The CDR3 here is CASSLVSHRSGNYGYTF. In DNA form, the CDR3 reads TGTGCCAGCAGCTTAGTTAGCCACAGGAGCGGGAACTATGGCTACACCTTC. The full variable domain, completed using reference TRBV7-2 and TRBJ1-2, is GAGVSQSPSNKVTEKGKDVELRCDPISGHTALYWYRQSLGQGLEFLIYFQGNSAPDKSGLPSDRFSAERTGGSVSTLTIQRTQQEDSAVYLCASSLVSHRSGNYGYTFGSGTRLTVV.

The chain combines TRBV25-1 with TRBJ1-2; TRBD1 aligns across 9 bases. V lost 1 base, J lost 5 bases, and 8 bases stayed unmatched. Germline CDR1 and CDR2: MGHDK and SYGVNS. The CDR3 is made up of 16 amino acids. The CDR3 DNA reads TGTGCCAGCAGTGAATCGGGGACAGGGTTTCTTTATGGCTACACCTTC. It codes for CASSESGTGFLYGYTF.

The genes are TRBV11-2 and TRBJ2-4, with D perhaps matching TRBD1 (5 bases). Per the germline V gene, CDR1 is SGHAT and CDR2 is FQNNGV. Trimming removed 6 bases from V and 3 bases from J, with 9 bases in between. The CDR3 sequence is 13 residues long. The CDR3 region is CASRTAVKNIQYF. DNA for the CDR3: TGTGCCAGCAGGACAGCAGTCAAAAACATTCAGTACTTC.

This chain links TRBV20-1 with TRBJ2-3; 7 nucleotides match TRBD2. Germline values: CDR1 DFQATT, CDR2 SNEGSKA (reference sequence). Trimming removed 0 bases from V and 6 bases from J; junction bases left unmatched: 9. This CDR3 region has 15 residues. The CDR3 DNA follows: TGCAGTGCTAGAGATGGCGGGAGTACAGTGGATACGCAGTATTTT. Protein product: CSARDGGSTVDTQYF.

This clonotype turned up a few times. The CDR3 region is CASSQDGLVAGQQFF. The DNA for the CDR3 is TGCGCCAGCAGCCAAGATGGGTTAGTAGCGGGGCAGCAGTTCTTC. This rearrangement joins TRBV4-3 to TRBJ2-1; TRBD2 aligns across 8 bases. The CDR3 totals 15 residues. The V gene end was trimmed by 0 bases and the J gene end by 11 bases; junction bases not matched to a gene: 9. Germline-derived CDR1 and CDR2 are LGHNA and YSLEER.

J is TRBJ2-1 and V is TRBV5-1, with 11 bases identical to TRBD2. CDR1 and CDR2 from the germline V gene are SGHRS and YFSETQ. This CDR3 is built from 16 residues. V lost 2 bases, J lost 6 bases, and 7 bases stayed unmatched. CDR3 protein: CASSFVTSGGLNEQFF. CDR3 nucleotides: TGCGCCAGCAGCTTTGTTACTAGCGGGGGCCTCAATGAGCAGTTCTTC.

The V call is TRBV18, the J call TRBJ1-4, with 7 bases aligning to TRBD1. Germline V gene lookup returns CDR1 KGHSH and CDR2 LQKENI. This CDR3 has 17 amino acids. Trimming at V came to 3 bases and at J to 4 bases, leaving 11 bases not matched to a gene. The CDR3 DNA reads TGTGCCAGCTCACCTCGCGACAGGGCTCGATTTAATGAAAAACTGTTTTTT. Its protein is CASSPRDRARFNEKLFF.

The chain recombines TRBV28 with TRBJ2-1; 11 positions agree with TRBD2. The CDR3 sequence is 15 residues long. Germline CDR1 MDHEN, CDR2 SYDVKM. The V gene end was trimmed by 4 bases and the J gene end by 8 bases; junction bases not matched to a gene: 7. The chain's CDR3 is CASSSRLAGGDEQFF. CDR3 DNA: TGTGCCAGCAGTTCGCGGCTAGCGGGGGGAGATGAGCAGTTCTTC.

CDR3 residues: CASSKGTLSSNQPQHF. CDR3 sequence (DNA): TGTGCCAGCAGCAAAGGGACCCTTAGTAGCAATCAGCCCCAGCATTTT. V usage is TRBV21-1 and J usage is TRBJ1-5. TRBV21-1 constitutes a pseudogene. This CDR3 spans 16 amino acids.

The CDR3 DNA reads TGTGCCAGCAGCTCTGCCTACCACTACTACAATGAGCAGTTCTTC. It yields the protein CASSSAYHYYNEQFF. The genes are TRBV9 and TRBJ2-1; D is unclear. There are 15 residues in the CDR3. Trimming shortened V by 4 bases and J by 3 bases, and 14 bases separated the two germline ends. Germline CDR1 SGDLS, CDR2 YYNGEE.